These 27 T cell receptor beta chains were all obtained from the same sample, sequenced in a study of blood T cell repertoires in COVID-19. TCRdb keeps only in-frame clones here, not all; method: immunoSEQ multiplex PCR. The top ten hold less than 40% of the sample, which has 37,000 or so clones, just under 80% seen once. The sequencing sample was made of peripheral blood. Receptors were obtained from a man in his fifties or sixties with acute or convalescent COVID-19.

The CDR3 here is CASRPQLDIQETQYF. CDR3 DNA sequence: TGTGCCAGCAGACCTCAATTGGACATCCAAGAGACCCAGTACTTC. The chain recombines TRBV2 with TRBJ2-5; TRBD1 might be the D (5 bases). This CDR3 spans 15 amino acids. Deletions cut 6 bases from V and 1 base from J, with 15 bases between. Germline CDR1 is SNHLY and CDR2 is FYNNEI.

V gene TRBV10-2 combines with J gene TRBJ1-1, with 7 bases matching TRBD1. The V and J ends lost 4 bases and 1 base, in that order; junction bases with no gene match: 6. CDR1 WSHSY and CDR2 SAAADI come from the germline V gene. There are 15 residues in the CDR3. The CDR3 DNA reads as TGCGCCAGCAGTGGGAAGACAGGGTGGAACACTGAAGCTTTCTTT. Protein sequence: CASSGKTGWNTEAFF.

The rearrangement links TRBV13 to TRBJ1-3; 7 bases line up with TRBD1. CDR3 length equals 15 residues. V shed 5 bases and J 5 bases; nucleotides not matched to a gene: 9. Germline V gene data show CDR1 as PRHDT and CDR2 as FYEKMQ (reference sequence). The chain's CDR3 is CASSHRQGLRNTIYF. The CDR3 DNA follows: TGTGCCAGCAGCCACCGACAGGGTCTTAGAAACACCATATATTTT.

This clone was observed a single time. The gene calls are TRBV7-9 and TRBJ2-3; the match to TRBD2 covers 10 bases. The CDR3 spans 16 residues. V was clipped by 3 bases and J by 4 bases; unmatched bases: 7. Per the germline V gene, CDR1 is SEHNR and CDR2 is FQNEAQ (reference sequence). This CDR3 is CASSFLASGSSDTQYF. The CDR3 DNA reads as TGTGCCAGCAGCTTCCTGGCTAGCGGGAGCTCAGATACGCAGTATTTT. Supplemented by reference TRBV7-9 and TRBJ2-3, the full variable domain reads DTGVSQNPRHKITKRGQNVTFRCDPISEHNRLYWYRQTLGQGPEFLTYFQNEAQLEKSRLLSDRFSAERPKGSFSTLEIQRTEQGDSAMYLCASSFLASGSSDTQYFGPGTRLTVL.

This rearrangement joins TRBV11-1 to TRBJ2-3, with D possibly matching TRBD1 (6 bases). Looked up from germline, CDR1 is SGHAT and CDR2 is FQDESV (reference sequence). The CDR3 is made up of 14 amino acids. V was trimmed by 1 base and J by 5 bases, leaving 10 bases between them. In nucleotides, the CDR3 is TGTGCCAGCAGCTTAGGTGGGGGCATAGATACGCAGTATTTT. It yields the protein CASSLGGGIDTQYF.

V usage is TRBV11-3 and J usage is TRBJ2-1; TRBD2 is a possible D gene (6 bases). The length of the CDR3 is 17 residues. Germline V lookup: CDR1 SGHNT, CDR2 YENEEA. Trimming stripped 4 bases from V and 8 bases from J, with 24 bases between. The CDR3 bases are TGTGCCAGCAGCTCTAAGACCCCGCCGCGGGGTAAGCATGAGCAGTTCTTC. Its translation is CASSSKTPPRGKHEQFF.

Comments on this clone: Other nucleotide sequences in the sample specify the same CDR3. The chain joins TRBV19 to TRBJ2-7, with D possibly matching TRBD2 (5 bases). Trimming removed 3 bases at V and 0 bases at J, with 9 bases between. Germline assignment: CDR1 LNHDA and CDR2 SQIVND (reference sequence). The CDR3 spans 14 residues. This CDR3 reads CASSIGDSSYEQYF. DNA for the CDR3: TGTGCCAGTAGTATCGGGGATAGCTCCTACGAGCAGTACTTC.

This rearrangement joins TRBV12-5 to TRBJ2-1; D might be TRBD2 (6 bases). The germline CDR1 and CDR2 sequences are LGHNT and FRNRAP. Trimming took 9 bases from V and 7 from J, leaving 16 bases between them. CDR3 length: 13 residues. CDR3 coding DNA: TGTGCTAGCGGGACTTTTGATCGGAATGAGCAGTTCTTC. Translating gives CASGTFDRNEQFF.

This sequence joins TRBV20-1 and TRBJ1-3, with a weak D call TRBD1 (6 bases). Per the germline V gene, CDR1 is DFQATT and CDR2 is SNEGSKA (reference sequence). V dropped 3 bases and J dropped 4 bases, with 10 bases sitting between them. The CDR3 spans 13 residues. The CDR3 DNA reads TGCAGTGCTAGTCCCGGACAGGGAAACACCATATATTTT. It translates to CSASPGQGNTIYF.

This clone was recorded a few times. The chain has TRBV5-1 and TRBJ2-5; 11 positions match TRBD2. This CDR3 spans 15 amino acids. The germline CDR1 and CDR2 sequences are SGHRS and YFSETQ. The junction had 6 bases not matched to a gene; V was cut back by 3 bases and J by 5 bases. In nucleotides, the CDR3 is TGCGCCAGCAGCTCTTATAGCGGGAGGGTGGAGACCCAGTACTTC. It specifies CASSSYSGRVETQYF.

This clone was recorded many times. This chain links TRBV3-1 (or the pseudogene TRBV3-2) with TRBJ2-3; TRBD2 might be the D (5 bases). V shed 0 bases and J shed 1 base, with 8 bases lying between them. The CDR3 covers 15 residues. The germline CDR1 and CDR2 sequences are LGHDT and YNNKEL (reference sequence). This CDR3 is CASSQDKRGTDTQYF. The CDR3, as DNA: TGTGCCAGCAGCCAAGATAAGAGGGGCACAGATACGCAGTATTTT.

J is TRBJ2-1 and V is TRBV6-7; 11 bases agree with TRBD2. TRBV6-7 is an open reading frame, and its role is uncertain. V gave up 0 bases and J gave up 0 bases; unmatched junction bases: 13. There are 21 residues in the CDR3. CDR3 in amino acids: CASSYSNSRTSGSSSYNEQFF. The DNA of the CDR3 is TGTGCCAGCAGTTACTCGAATTCAAGGACTAGCGGGTCCAGCTCCTACAATGAGCAGTTCTTC.

This clone has only a few counts. The chain is built from TRBV18 and TRBJ2-7; no definite D call. The germline V and J ends were trimmed by 6 bases and 2 bases, with 11 bases remaining between them. This CDR3 region has 13 residues. CDR1 is KGHSH, CDR2 LQKENI, per germline. CDR3 sequence (DNA): TGTGCCAGCTCGGGCGAAGCCCCCTACGAGCAGTACTTC. Encoded protein: CASSGEAPYEQYF.

Only a few counts were recorded for this clone. V gene TRBV28 combines with J gene TRBJ1-6; 7 nucleotides match TRBD1. Germline CDR1 MDHEN, CDR2 SYDVKM. This CDR3 region has 17 residues. The ends lost 5 bases at V and 0 bases at J; junction bases unmatched: 7. CDR3 loop: CASSPRTGSSYNSPLHF. In nucleotides, the CDR3 is TGTGCCAGCAGTCCACGGACAGGCAGCTCCTATAATTCACCCCTCCACTTT.

The chain employs TRBV6-5 and TRBJ2-7; 9 nucleotides match TRBD2. The CDR3 spans 14 residues. In germline, CDR1 is MNHEY, CDR2 SVGAGI. With V trimmed by 11 bases and J by 0 bases, 8 bases remained unmatched. The CDR3 region has the DNA TGTGCCCTAAGTGCGGGAGGGAGCTCCTACGAGCAGTACTTC. It specifies CALSAGGSSYEQYF.

The chain recombines TRBV19 with TRBJ2-1; D unclear. V dropped 5 bases and J dropped 3 bases, with 8 bases sitting between them. This CDR3 is 13 amino acids long. CDR1 and CDR2 from the germline V gene are LNHDA and SQIVND (reference sequence). The chain's CDR3 is CASSGINYNEQFF. CDR3 DNA: TGTGCCAGTAGTGGCATAAACTACAATGAGCAGTTCTTC.

This sequence joins TRBV28 and TRBJ2-7; 8 bases fit TRBD2. With 3 bases clipped from V and 2 bases from J, the junction kept 6 bases outside the gene matches. The CDR3 sequence is 15 residues long. Germline assignment: CDR1 MDHEN and CDR2 SYDVKM. CDR3: CASSLKSGSPYEQYF. CDR3 nucleotide sequence: TGTGCCAGCAGTTTGAAGAGCGGGAGCCCCTACGAGCAGTACTTC.

This clone was observed a few times. The rearrangement joins TRBV5-1 to TRBJ2-2, with TRBD1 as a possible D gene (6 bases). Deletions cut 1 base from V and 1 base from J, with 14 bases between. The CDR3 is 17 residues long. Germline loops: CDR1 SGHRS, CDR2 YFSETQ. DNA of the CDR3: TGCGCCAGCAGCTTGTCTCTGGGGACAAGGAACACCGGGGAGCTGTTTTTT. This codes for CASSLSLGTRNTGELFF.

The chain links TRBV24-1 to TRBJ2-2, with 7 bases aligning to TRBD1. The germline gives CDR1 KGHDR, CDR2 SFDVKD. Trimming took 10 bases from V and 4 from J; bases not matched to a gene: 5. There are 13 residues in the CDR3. The CDR3 nucleotides read TGTGCCACAGAAACAGGGGTCACCGGGGAGCTGTTTTTT. Translating it yields CATETGVTGELFF.

V usage is TRBV5-4 and J usage is TRBJ2-7; 10 nucleotides agree with TRBD2. The V gene end was trimmed by 4 bases and the J gene end by 3 bases; junction bases not matched to a gene: 10. Germline V lookup: CDR1 SGHNT, CDR2 YYREEE (reference sequence). The CDR3 sequence is 16 residues long. CDR3 sequence: CASSPTSGLAVYEQYF. The CDR3 coding sequence is TGTGCCAGCAGCCCCACCTCCGGACTAGCGGTCTACGAGCAGTACTTC.

The chain couples TRBV5-1 to TRBJ2-2; 7 bases map to TRBD1. The V gene end was trimmed by 4 bases and the J gene end by 0 bases; junction bases not matched to a gene: 15. In germline, CDR1 is SGHRS, CDR2 YFSETQ. The CDR3 loop spans 19 amino acids. CDR3 region: CASSRQGMDKFANTGELFF. CDR3 nucleotides: TGCGCCAGCAGCAGACAGGGAATGGATAAATTCGCGAACACCGGGGAGCTGTTTTTT.

The CDR3 sequence: CASSSIAGDPYEQYF. CDR3 nucleotides: TGTGCCAGCAGCTCGATAGCGGGGGACCCCTACGAGCAGTACTTC. J is TRBJ2-7 and V is TRBV5-5, with 9 bases matching TRBD2. Unmatched junction bases numbered 6, after V lost 3 bases and J lost 2 bases. CDR1 is SGHKS, CDR2 YYEKEE, per germline (reference sequence). This CDR3 has 15 residues.

V usage is TRBV19 and J usage is TRBJ1-4, with TRBD1 matching 7 bases. Germline V gives CDR1 LNHDA, CDR2 SQIVND (reference sequence). The V segment lost 2 bases and the J segment 8 bases; nucleotides outside the gene matches: 8. This CDR3 has 15 amino acids. CDR3 sequence reads: CASSIIRQGQEKLFF. CDR3 nucleotides: TGTGCCAGTAGTATAATCCGACAGGGACAAGAAAAACTGTTTTTT.

A note on this clone: A junction boundary mismatches the germline segment, possibly from a read error. The chain combines TRBV30 with TRBJ2-1; weak D call: TRBD2 (6 bases). Germline V gives CDR1 GTSNPN, CDR2 SVGIG (reference sequence). CDR3 size: 13 residues. The CDR3 bases are TGTGCCTGGAGGGGGGACTCCTTCAATGAGCAGTTCTTC. Translated: CAWRGDSFNEQFF.

This chain connects TRBV5-1 to TRBJ2-1, with TRBD2 identical over 13 bases. There are 16 residues in the CDR3. The germline CDR1 and CDR2 sequences are SGHRS and YFSETQ. V shed 0 bases and J 8 bases; nucleotides not matched to a gene: 5. CDR3 nucleotides: TGCGCCAGCAGCTTGGGGACTAGCGGGAGAATTTATGAGCAGTTCTTC. Protein sequence: CASSLGTSGRIYEQFF.

CDR3 DNA sequence: TGCGCCAGCAGCCCCTCCTCGACACGCTCAGGGTACAATGAGCAGTTCTTC. This encodes CASSPSSTRSGYNEQFF. V is TRBV4-1 and J is TRBJ2-1, with D tentatively TRBD1 (5 bases). V was cut by 4 bases and J by 4 bases, with 20 bases left in between. Per the germline V gene, CDR1 is MGHRA and CDR2 is YSYEKL. The CDR3 loop spans 17 amino acids.

A single count supports this clone. V and J are TRBV3-1 (or the pseudogene TRBV3-2) and TRBJ1-2, with D tentatively TRBD1 (5 bases). Germline assignment: CDR1 LGHDT and CDR2 YNNKEL (reference sequence). The CDR3 has 14 residues. Trimming removed 1 base from V and 4 bases from J, with 10 bases in between. The CDR3 here is CASSQVKGIYGYTF. DNA for the CDR3: TGTGCCAGCAGCCAAGTCAAGGGGATCTATGGCTACACCTTC.